This T cell receptor (beta chain) stems from a study of blood T cell repertoires in COVID-19 (TCRdb year 2020). Concerning the study at large: Samples covering the acute and convalescent phases of COVID-19 were provided by collaborators in the United States, Italy and Spain. The material from the prospective study consisted of cDNA or gDNA derived from T cells, B-cell-depleted T cells, or PBMCs. The dataset comprised deeply sampled blood TCRbeta repertoires from subjects exposed to, actively infected with, or recovered from COVID-19. The repertoires were released in a freely available public database meant as a resource for research on the immune response to SARS-CoV-2. The samples were drawn from the first 160 participants of the ongoing ImmuneRACE study and from over a thousand subjects provided by 6 global collaborators. A de-identified subject ID, COVID-19 status, age in years and sex were almost always included in the sample metadata. Where HLA class I and class II types were available, the types were taken from metadata supplied by the sample provider, not from assay-based typing.

The CDR3 starts with the cysteine, ends with the phenylalanine, and has 13 residues. Solely the CDR3 DNA is kept, with 39 bases framed from the first base. The germline V and J ends show losses of 8 bases and 4 bases respectively, and no gene match explains 6 bases of the junction. The collaborating institutions used their own protocols to collect whole blood in K2EDTA tubes. For TCRbeta analysis, collaborators shipped samples in one of three forms: frozen whole blood, isolated PBMCs, or DNA extracted from either of those sample types. Overall results and qualifications from the work: Clinical and demographic metadata were provided uncurated, with the amount varying by source and participant.

TCRbeta CDR3 regions were amplified from genomic DNA using the immunoSEQ Assay, a bias-controlled multiplex PCR. In the source study's methods: The number of nucleated cells in each sample was estimated by amplification of reference gene primers within the assay. Sequence reads were collapsed and filtered to measure the absolute abundance of every unique TCRbeta CDR3 rearrangement. For each sample, productive Simpson clonality was calculated as the square root of Simpson's diversity index across productive rearrangements. In TCRdb, the immuneACCESS table is reduced to in-frame sequences with V and J assigned. These tables do not hold every clone; where another copy was compared, an unresolved V gene accounts for under half, and the others remain unexplained. V and J calls and clone size follow that table, whereas D and trimming were derived from the DNA. The sample records fewer than 500,000 clones, roughly 89% of which are singletons. The ten largest clones add up to around 1.4% of the sample.

About this clone itself: Its specific antigen is unknown. No much larger clone is present one base from it, and per-base qualities are unavailable.

Sequencing was done on a sample of peripheral blood. The TCR sequence derives from a woman aged 25 to 39 with active or convalescent COVID-19. Here the chain combines TRBV12-3 or TRBV12-4 and TRBJ1-2, with 8 bases matching TRBD1. The bases are TGTGCCAGCTCACGGACAGGGACCTATGGCTACACCTTC. Its protein is CASSRTGTYGYTF.